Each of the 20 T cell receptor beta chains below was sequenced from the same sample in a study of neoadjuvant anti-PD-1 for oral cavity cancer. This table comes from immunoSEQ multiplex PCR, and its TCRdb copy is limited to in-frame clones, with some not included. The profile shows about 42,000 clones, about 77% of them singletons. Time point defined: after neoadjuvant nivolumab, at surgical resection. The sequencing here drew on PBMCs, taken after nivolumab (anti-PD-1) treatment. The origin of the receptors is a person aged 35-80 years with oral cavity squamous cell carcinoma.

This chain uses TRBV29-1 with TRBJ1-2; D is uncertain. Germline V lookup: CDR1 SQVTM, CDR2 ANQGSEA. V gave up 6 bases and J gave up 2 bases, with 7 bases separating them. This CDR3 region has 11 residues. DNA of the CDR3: TGCAGCGTGGTGACAAACTATGGCTACACCTTC. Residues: CSVVTNYGYTF.

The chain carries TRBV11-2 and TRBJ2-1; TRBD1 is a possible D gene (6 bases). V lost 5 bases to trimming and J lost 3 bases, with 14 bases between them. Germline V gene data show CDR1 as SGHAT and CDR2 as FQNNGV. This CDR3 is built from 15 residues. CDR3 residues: CASSLITGNYNEQFF. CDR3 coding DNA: TGTGCCAGCAGCCTAATTACAGGGAACTACAATGAGCAGTTCTTC.

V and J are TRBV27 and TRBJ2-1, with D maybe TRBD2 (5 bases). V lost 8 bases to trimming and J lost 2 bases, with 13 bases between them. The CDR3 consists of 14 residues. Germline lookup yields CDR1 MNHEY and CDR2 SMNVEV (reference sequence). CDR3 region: CASALQRTYNEQFF. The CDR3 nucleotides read TGTGCCAGCGCCCTACAGCGGACCTACAATGAGCAGTTCTTC.

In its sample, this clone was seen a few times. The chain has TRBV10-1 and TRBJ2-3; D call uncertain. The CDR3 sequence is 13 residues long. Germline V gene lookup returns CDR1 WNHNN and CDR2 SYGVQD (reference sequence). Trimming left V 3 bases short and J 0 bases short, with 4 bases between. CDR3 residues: CASSDPSTDTQYF. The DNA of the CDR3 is TGCGCCAGCAGTGACCCTAGCACAGATACGCAGTATTTT.

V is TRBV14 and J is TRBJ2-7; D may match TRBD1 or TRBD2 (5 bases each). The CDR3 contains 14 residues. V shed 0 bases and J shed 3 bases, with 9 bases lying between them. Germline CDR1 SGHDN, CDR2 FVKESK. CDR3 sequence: CASSQEGPYYEQYF. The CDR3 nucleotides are TGTGCCAGCAGCCAAGAGGGACCTTACTACGAGCAGTACTTC. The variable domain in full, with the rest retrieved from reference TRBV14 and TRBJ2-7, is EAGVTQFPSHSVIEKGQTVTLRCDPISGHDNLYWYRRVMGKEIKFLLHFVKESKQDESGMPNNRFLAERTGGTYSTLKVQPAELEDSGVYFCASSQEGPYYEQYFGPGTRLTVT.

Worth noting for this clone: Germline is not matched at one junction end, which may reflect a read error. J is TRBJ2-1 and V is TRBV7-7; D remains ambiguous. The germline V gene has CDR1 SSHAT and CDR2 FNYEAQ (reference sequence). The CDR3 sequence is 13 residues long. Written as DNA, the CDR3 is TGTGCTAGCAGCTTAGGACCCTTCAATGAGCAGTTCTTC. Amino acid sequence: CASSLGPFNEQFF. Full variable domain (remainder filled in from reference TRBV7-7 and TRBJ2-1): GAGVSQSPRYKVTKRGQDVTLRCDPISSHATLYWYQQALGQGPEFLTYFNYEAQPDKSGLPSDRFSAERPEGSISTLTIQRTEQRDSAMYRCASSLGPFNEQFFGPGTRLTVL.

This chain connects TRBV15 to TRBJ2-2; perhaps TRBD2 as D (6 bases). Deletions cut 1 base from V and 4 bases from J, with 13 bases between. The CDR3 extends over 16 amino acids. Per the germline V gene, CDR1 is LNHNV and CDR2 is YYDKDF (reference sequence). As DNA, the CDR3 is TGTGCCACCAGCAGAGGAGATGGCGGGATCACCGGGGAGCTGTTTTTT. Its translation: CATSRGDGGITGELFF. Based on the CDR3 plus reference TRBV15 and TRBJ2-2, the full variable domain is DAMVIQNPRYQVTQFGKPVTLSCSQTLNHNVMYWYQQKSSQAPKLLFHYYDKDFNNEADTPDNFQSRRPNTSFCFLDIRSPGLGDTAMYLCATSRGDGGITGELFFGEGSRLTVL.

This chain's CDR3 is CASSQGDWGAGGDTQYF. In DNA, the CDR3 is TGCGCCAGCAGCCAAGGGGATTGGGGAGCGGGAGGAGATACGCAGTATTTT. The V call is TRBV4-1, the J call TRBJ2-3, with 9 bases fitting TRBD2. The CDR3 totals 17 residues. Germline trimming cut 1 base from V and 5 bases from J; bases unmatched to any gene: 10. Germline CDR1 reads MGHRA; CDR2 reads YSYEKL.

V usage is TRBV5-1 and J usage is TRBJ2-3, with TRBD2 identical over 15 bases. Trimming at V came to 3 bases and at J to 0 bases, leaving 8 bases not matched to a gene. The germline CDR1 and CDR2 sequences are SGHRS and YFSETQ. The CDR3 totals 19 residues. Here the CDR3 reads CASSSGLAGGPSSTDTQYF. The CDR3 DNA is TGCGCCAGCAGCTCCGGACTAGCGGGAGGGCCTTCAAGCACAGATACGCAGTATTTT.

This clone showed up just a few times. In DNA form, the CDR3 reads TGCGCCAGCGGGGATACAGGGGGCTCCAAGGGGCAGTACTTC. This sequence encodes CASGDTGGSKGQYF. The chain employs TRBV10-2 and TRBJ2-7, with 9 positions matching TRBD1. Losses at the gene ends were 8 bases for V and 9 bases for J; bases not matched to a gene: 14. Germline V gene sequence: CDR1 WSHSY, CDR2 SAAADI. This CDR3 spans 14 amino acids.

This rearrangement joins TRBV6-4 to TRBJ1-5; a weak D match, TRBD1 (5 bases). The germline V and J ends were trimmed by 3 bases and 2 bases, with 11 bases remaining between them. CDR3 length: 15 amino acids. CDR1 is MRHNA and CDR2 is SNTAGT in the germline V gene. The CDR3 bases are TGTGCCAGCAGTGAAGCAGGGAGTGGCAATCAGCCCCAGCATTTT. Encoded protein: CASSEAGSGNQPQHF.

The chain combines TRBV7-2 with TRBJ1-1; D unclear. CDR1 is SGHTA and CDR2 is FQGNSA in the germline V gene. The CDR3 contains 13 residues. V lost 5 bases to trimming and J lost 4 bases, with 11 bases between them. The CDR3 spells CASSITPRTEAFF. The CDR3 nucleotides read TGTGCCAGCAGCATAACCCCACGCACTGAAGCTTTCTTT.

The CDR3 coding sequence is TGTGCCAGCAGGTTAGGGTCGTCAGTAGATGGCTACACCTTC. Protein: CASRLGSSVDGYTF. The rearrangement joins TRBV28 to TRBJ1-2, with unresolved D. CDR1 is MDHEN, CDR2 SYDVKM, per germline. Trimming shortened V by 6 bases and J by 6 bases, and 17 bases separated the two germline ends. This CDR3 region has 14 residues.

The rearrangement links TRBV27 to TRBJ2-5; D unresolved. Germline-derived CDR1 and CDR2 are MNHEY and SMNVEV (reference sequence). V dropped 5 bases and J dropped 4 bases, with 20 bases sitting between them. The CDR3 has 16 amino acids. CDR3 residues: CASSPAHATARETQYF. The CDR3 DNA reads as TGTGCCAGCAGTCCCGCACACGCGACGGCTCGAGAGACCCAGTACTTC.

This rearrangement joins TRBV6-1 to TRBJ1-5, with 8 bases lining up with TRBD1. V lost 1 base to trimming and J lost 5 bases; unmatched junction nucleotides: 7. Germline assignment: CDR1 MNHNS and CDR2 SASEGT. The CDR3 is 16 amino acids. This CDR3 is CASSEEIGQGHQPQHF. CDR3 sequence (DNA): TGTGCCAGCAGTGAAGAGATTGGACAGGGTCATCAGCCCCAGCATTTT.

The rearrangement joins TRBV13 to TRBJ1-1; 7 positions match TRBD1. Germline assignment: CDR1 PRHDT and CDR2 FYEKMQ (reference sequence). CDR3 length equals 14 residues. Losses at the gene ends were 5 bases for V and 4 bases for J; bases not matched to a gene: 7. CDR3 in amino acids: CASSRQGGGTEAFF. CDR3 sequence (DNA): TGTGCCAGCAGCCGACAGGGAGGAGGCACTGAAGCTTTCTTT.

The CDR3 protein is CASERGRTGELFF. As DNA, the CDR3 is TGTGCCAGCGAGCGGGGGCGCACCGGGGAGCTGTTTTTT. The rearrangement links TRBV11-2 to TRBJ2-2, with TRBD2 identical over 8 bases. The germline gives CDR1 SGHAT, CDR2 FQNNGV. V lost 8 bases, J lost 4 bases, and 3 bases stayed unmatched. The CDR3 extends over 13 amino acids.

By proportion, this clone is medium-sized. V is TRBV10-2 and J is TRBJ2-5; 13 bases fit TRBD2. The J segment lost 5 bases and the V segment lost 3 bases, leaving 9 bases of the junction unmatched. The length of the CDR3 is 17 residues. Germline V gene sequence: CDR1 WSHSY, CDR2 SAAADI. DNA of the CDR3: TGCGCCAGCAGTGATTCCTCCGGGACTAGCGGGAAGGAGACCCAGTACTTC. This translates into CASSDSSGTSGKETQYF.

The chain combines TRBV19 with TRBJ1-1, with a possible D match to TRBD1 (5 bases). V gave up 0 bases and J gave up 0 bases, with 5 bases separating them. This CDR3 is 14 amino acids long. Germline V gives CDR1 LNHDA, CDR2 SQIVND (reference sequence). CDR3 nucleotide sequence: TGTGCCAGTAGTATAGACAGGGTGAACACTGAAGCTTTCTTT. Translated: CASSIDRVNTEAFF.

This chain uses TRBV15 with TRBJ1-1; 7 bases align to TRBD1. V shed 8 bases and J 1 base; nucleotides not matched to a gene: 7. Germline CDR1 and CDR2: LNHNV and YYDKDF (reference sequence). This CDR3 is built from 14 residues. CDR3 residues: CATDTDRANTEAFF. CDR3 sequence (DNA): TGTGCCACCGACACCGACAGGGCGAACACTGAAGCTTTCTTT. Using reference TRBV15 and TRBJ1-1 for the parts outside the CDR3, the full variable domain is DAMVIQNPRYQVTQFGKPVTLSCSQTLNHNVMYWYQQKSSQAPKLLFHYYDKDFNNEADTPDNFQSRRPNTSFCFLDIRSPGLGDTAMYLCATDTDRANTEAFFGQGTRLTVV.